Listed below are T cell receptor beta chains from one sample, sequenced in a study of blood T cell repertoires in COVID-19. Profiled with immunoSEQ multiplex PCR; TCRdb holds only in-frame clones, not every one. Altogether roughly 120,000 clones are present, around four fifths being singletons, with the ten largest covering roughly 2.4%. The sample consisted of peripheral blood. Receptor source: a young man with acute or convalescent COVID-19. Each CDR3 is given with its conserved first and last residue. Fields, in order: clone size, J gene, D gene, V gene, CDR3 protein, CDR3 DNA. A D gene is named only where the DNA matches it firmly. Some rows have no size entry. The others give once, few or many, or a class for an expanded clone.

size: NA; J: TRBJ1-1; D: NA; V: TRBV5-1; CDR3: CASSLDLQGGTEAFF; DNA: TGCGCCAGCAGCTTGGATCTACAGGGTGGCACTGAAGCTTTCTTT
size: NA; J: TRBJ1-6; D: NA; V: TRBV6-5; CDR3: CASTTGHDNSPLHF; DNA: TGTGCCAGCACCACGGGACACGATAATTCACCCCTCCACTTT
size: NA; J: TRBJ1-2; D: NA; V: TRBV6-6; CDR3: CASSYSDYGYTF; DNA: TGTGCCAGCAGTTATAGTGACTATGGCTACACCTTC
size: NA; J: TRBJ2-3; D: TRBD2; V: TRBV2; CDR3: CASAKRESTDTQYF; DNA: TGTGCCAGCGCCAAGCGGGAGAGCACAGATACGCAGTATTTT
size: NA; J: TRBJ1-4; D: TRBD1; V: TRBV12-5; CDR3: CASGLGQGWEKLFF; DNA: TGTGCTAGTGGTTTGGGACAGGGCTGGGAAAAACTGTTTTTT
size: NA; J: TRBJ1-2; D: TRBD1; V: TRBV7-8; CDR3: CASSPGQGYGYTF; DNA: TGTGCCAGCAGCCCGGGACAGGGGTATGGCTACACCTTC
size: NA; J: TRBJ2-1; D: TRBD2; V: TRBV11-2; CDR3: CASSPLLAGGNNEQFF; DNA: TGTGCCAGCAGCCCCCTACTAGCGGGAGGGAATAATGAGCAGTTCTTC
size: NA; J: TRBJ1-4; D: NA; V: TRBV7-9; CDR3: CASSPRGGDLATNEKLFF; DNA: TGTGCCAGCAGCCCAAGGGGGGGGGACCTTGCAACTAATGAAAAACTGTTTTTT
size: NA; J: TRBJ2-3; D: TRBD2; V: TRBV29-1; CDR3: CSGRLAGTDTQYF; DNA: TGCAGCGGGCGACTAGCGGGCACAGATACGCAGTATTTT
size: NA; J: TRBJ2-2; D: NA; V: TRBV4-2; CDR3: CASSQKGRGTTTGELFF; DNA: TGTGCCAGCAGCCAAAAGGGCAGGGGTACGACAACCGGGGAGCTGTTTTTT
size: NA; J: TRBJ2-1; D: NA; V: TRBV28; CDR3: CASSLAQYSEQFF; DNA: TGTGCCAGCAGCCTCGCACAGTATAGTGAGCAGTTCTTC
size: NA; J: TRBJ1-6; D: TRBD1; V: TRBV13; CDR3: CASSLAVDRGSSLHF; DNA: TGTGCCAGCAGCTTAGCCGTGGACAGGGGTTCTTCCCTCCACTTT
size: NA; J: TRBJ2-1; D: NA; V: TRBV6-1; CDR3: CASSEGGLRNNEQFF; DNA: TGTGCCAGCAGTGAAGGGGGACTCAGGAATAATGAGCAGTTCTTC
size: NA; J: TRBJ1-5; D: NA; V: TRBV2; CDR3: CASSDWEQLQHF; DNA: TGTGCCAGCAGTGATTGGGAGCAGCTCCAGCATTTT
size: NA; J: TRBJ1-3; D: NA; V: TRBV19; CDR3: CASRTGSSGNTIYF; DNA: TGTGCCAGTAGGACCGGGAGCTCTGGAAACACCATATATTTT
size: NA; J: TRBJ1-4; D: TRBD1; V: TRBV7-8; CDR3: CASSLRTGLEKLFF; DNA: TGTGCCAGCAGCTTAAGGACAGGGTTGGAAAAACTGTTTTTT
size: NA; J: TRBJ2-1; D: TRBD2; V: TRBV9; CDR3: CASSWGEGPNNEQFF; DNA: TGTGCCAGCAGTTGGGGGGAGGGCCCCAACAATGAGCAGTTCTTC
size: NA; J: TRBJ1-1; D: NA; V: TRBV3-1/TRBV3-2; CDR3: CASSQRGGPEAFF; DNA: TGTGCCAGCAGCCAAAGGGGGGGCCCCGAAGCTTTCTTT
size: NA; J: TRBJ2-1; D: TRBD1; V: TRBV18; CDR3: CASSPWDRGGDEQFF; DNA: TGTGCCAGCTCACCATGGGACAGGGGGGGCGATGAGCAGTTCTTC
size: NA; J: TRBJ2-5; D: NA; V: TRBV7-9; CDR3: CASSSPGSEETQYF; DNA: TGTGCCAGCAGCTCCCCGGGGAGCGAAGAGACCCAGTACTTC
size: NA; J: TRBJ2-3; D: NA; V: TRBV6-5; CDR3: CASSYSYAPNTDTQYF; DNA: TGTGCCAGCAGTTACTCGTACGCGCCTAACACAGATACGCAGTATTTT
size: NA; J: TRBJ2-7; D: NA; V: TRBV10-3; CDR3: CAISDGRENEQYF; DNA: TGTGCCATCAGTGATGGCAGGGAAAACGAGCAGTACTTC
size: NA; J: TRBJ2-6; D: NA; V: TRBV3-1/TRBV3-2; CDR3: CASSPYSPDRFSGANVLTF; DNA: TGTGCCAGCAGCCCTTATTCACCCGACAGGTTCTCTGGGGCCAACGTCCTGACTTTC
size: NA; J: TRBJ1-6; D: TRBD1; V: TRBV6-5; CDR3: CASSPLWDRASPLHF; DNA: TGTGCCAGCAGTCCCCTTTGGGACAGGGCTTCACCCCTCCACTTT
size: NA; J: TRBJ1-5; D: TRBD1; V: TRBV10-3; CDR3: CAISERQGANQPQHF; DNA: TGTGCCATCAGTGAGCGGCAGGGGGCCAATCAGCCCCAGCATTTT
size: NA; J: TRBJ1-1; D: TRBD1; V: TRBV5-6; CDR3: CASRWTGLDTEAFF; DNA: TGTGCCAGCAGATGGACAGGTCTCGACACTGAAGCTTTCTTT
size: once; J: TRBJ1-2; D: NA; V: TRBV29-1; CDR3: CSVVEGGGPSGLGYTF; DNA: TGCAGCGTTGTAGAAGGGGGGGGACCCTCCGGACTCGGCTACACCTTC
size: NA; J: TRBJ1-3; D: NA; V: TRBV25-1; CDR3: CASSDPGFGNTIYF; DNA: TGTGCCAGCAGTGACCCCGGGTTTGGAAACACCATATATTTT
size: NA; J: TRBJ1-2; D: NA; V: TRBV5-1; CDR3: CASSRSGPGYGYTF; DNA: TGCGCCAGCAGCAGAAGCGGACCTGGCTATGGCTACACCTTC
size: NA; J: TRBJ2-7; D: TRBD1; V: TRBV29-1; CDR3: CSVGDRAYEQYF; DNA: TGCAGCGTGGGGGACAGGGCGTACGAGCAGTACTTC